This T cell receptor beta chain was found in a study of early T cells in non-severe SARS-CoV-2 infection. Across the whole study: The authors sequenced bulk RNA from unsorted whole blood, leaving chains unpaired. Study-wide findings and caveats: Reliance on VDJdb matching favored anti-spike CD8 responses; private and CD4 specificities were missed.

The V gene's germline CDR1 is ENHRY and CDR2 SYGVKD. Trimming cost V 10 bases and J 5 bases; bases outside gene matches: 18. The CDR3 contains 17 residues. There are many counts of this clonotype. Its antigen is as yet unknown. Attached unique molecular identifiers marked individual cDNA molecules. TCRdb passed the 5' RACE reads through MiXCR, listing each CDR3 protein once. The sample records approximately 56,000 distinct CDR3 sequences, more than 13% being singletons. This TCR was recovered from an adult who was a healthcare worker with PCR-confirmed SARS-CoV-2 infection or an uninfected control (not recorded which). Source: whole blood, taken at baseline. This chain connects TRBV10-3 to TRBJ2-1; 9 bases map to TRBD2. CDR3 DNA sequence: TGTGCCACCGGTTCGAGGGTAGCGGGAGTAGAGCACAATGAGCAGTTCTTC. Its protein product is CATGSRVAGVEHNEQFF.